This is a list of T cell receptor beta chains from one sample in a study of OX40 agonist ivuxolimab in advanced cancers. This table comes from immunoSEQ multiplex PCR, and its TCRdb copy is limited to in-frame clones, with some not included. The sample lists 100,000 or so clones; 85% to 90% were seen once. Sample: CD4+ or CD8+ T cells sorted from blood, taken in a trial of the OX40 agonist ivuxolimab. Source of these receptors: an adult with an advanced solid tumor such as melanoma, head and neck, liver or kidney cancer. The CDR3 runs from the conserved cysteine through the conserved F or W. D genes are given only for firm matches. Expanded clones are given a class, and other clones once, few, many or no size at all.

d_gene: TRBD1; abundance: -; j_gene: TRBJ1-6; v_gene: TRBV5-4; CDR3aa: CASSYGTVNSPLHF; CDR3nt: TGTGCCAGCAGCTACGGGACAGTCAATTCACCCCTCCACTTT
d_gene: TRBD2; abundance: -; j_gene: TRBJ2-1; v_gene: TRBV7-9; CDR3aa: CASSRTSGRSLSYNEQFF; CDR3nt: TGTGCCAGCAGCCGGACTAGCGGGAGGTCCCTCTCCTACAATGAGCAGTTCTTC
d_gene: -; abundance: -; j_gene: TRBJ1-1; v_gene: TRBV19; CDR3aa: CASSIVWEGTEAFF; CDR3nt: TGTGCCAGTAGTATAGTCTGGGAGGGAACTGAAGCTTTCTTT
d_gene: -; abundance: -; j_gene: TRBJ2-3; v_gene: TRBV29-1; CDR3aa: CSVEGATRDTQYF; CDR3nt: TGCAGCGTTGAAGGGGCAACACGAGATACGCAGTATTTT
d_gene: TRBD2; abundance: -; j_gene: TRBJ2-1; v_gene: TRBV7-2; CDR3aa: CASSRRELAGRNEQFF; CDR3nt: TGTGCCAGCAGCCGCCGCGAGCTAGCGGGACGCAATGAGCAGTTCTTC
d_gene: -; abundance: -; j_gene: TRBJ2-2; v_gene: TRBV6-5; CDR3aa: CASSNGLRYTGELFF; CDR3nt: TGTGCCAGCAGTAATGGACTTCGTTACACCGGGGAGCTGTTTTTT
d_gene: -; abundance: -; j_gene: TRBJ2-7; v_gene: TRBV11-1; CDR3aa: CASSKGAAYEQYF; CDR3nt: TGTGCCAGCAGTAAAGGGGCCGCCTACGAGCAGTACTTC
d_gene: -; abundance: -; j_gene: TRBJ2-3; v_gene: TRBV6-1; CDR3aa: CASSEGKGGQKTDTQYF; CDR3nt: TGTGCCAGCAGTGAAGGTAAAGGAGGACAGAAGACAGATACGCAGTATTTT
d_gene: -; abundance: -; j_gene: TRBJ2-2; v_gene: TRBV30; CDR3aa: CAWSVAWELFF; CDR3nt: TGTGCCTGGAGTGTCGCTTGGGAGCTGTTTTTT
d_gene: TRBD2; abundance: -; j_gene: TRBJ2-5; v_gene: TRBV5-1; CDR3aa: CASSGSGREEETQYF; CDR3nt: TGCGCCAGCAGCGGTAGCGGGAGAGAAGAAGAGACCCAGTACTTC
d_gene: -; abundance: -; j_gene: TRBJ2-3; v_gene: TRBV11-2; CDR3aa: CASSLDGTSDTQYF; CDR3nt: TGTGCCAGCAGCTTAGACGGGACTTCTGATACGCAGTATTTT
d_gene: TRBD2; abundance: once; j_gene: TRBJ2-1; v_gene: TRBV5-1; CDR3aa: CASSTPSGTSGYNEQFF; CDR3nt: TGCGCCAGCAGCACACCATCCGGGACTAGCGGCTACAATGAGCAGTTCTTC
d_gene: -; abundance: -; j_gene: TRBJ2-7; v_gene: TRBV6-6; CDR3aa: CASSQHGTENYEQYF; CDR3nt: TGTGCCAGCAGCCAACATGGGACCGAGAACTACGAGCAGTACTTC